Presented here are 11 T cell receptor beta chains from one specimen sequenced in a study of blood T cell repertoires in COVID-19. Produced via immunoSEQ multiplex PCR; TCRdb's table is partial and in-frame only. In the table there are approximately 12,000 clones, 65% to 90% of which are singletons. The sequencing sample was made of peripheral blood. Receptor source: a man aged 35 to 55 with active or convalescent COVID-19.

This clone was detected only a few times. V is TRBV19 and J is TRBJ1-6; 9 bases line up with TRBD1. Germline V gene sequence: CDR1 LNHDA, CDR2 SQIVND (reference sequence). V lost 3 bases to trimming and J lost 9 bases; unmatched junction nucleotides: 3. This CDR3 region has 14 residues. CDR3 coding DNA: TGTGCCAGTAGTATTCTGGACAGGGGTTCACCCCTCCACTTT. Translation: CASSILDRGSPLHF.

V usage is TRBV29-1 and J usage is TRBJ1-1, with TRBD1 matching 7 bases. Germline V gene data show CDR1 as SQVTM and CDR2 as ANQGSEA. This CDR3 contains 14 residues. J gave up 4 bases and V 1 base, and 6 bases lay outside the gene matches. CDR3 coding DNA: TGCAGCGTTGAAGTAGCCAGGGGGAGCACTGAAGCTTTCTTT. Translated, it gives CSVEVARGSTEAFF.

The gene calls are TRBV11-3 and TRBJ2-5; D is possibly TRBD1 (5 bases). This CDR3 comprises 15 residues. V gave up 5 bases and J gave up 4 bases, with 17 bases separating them. The V gene's germline CDR1 is SGHNT and CDR2 YENEEA. In DNA form, the CDR3 reads TGTGCCAGCAGCCCTGTTTGGGGCACGGGAGAGACCCAGTACTTC. It specifies CASSPVWGTGETQYF.

The rearrangement joins TRBV2 to TRBJ1-2; D not resolved. The germline V gene encodes CDR1 SNHLY and CDR2 FYNNEI. V lost 6 bases and J 7 bases, leaving 15 bases between the germline ends. The CDR3 is 13 amino acids. Here the CDR3 reads CASRSVGPGGYTF. The CDR3 DNA follows: TGTGCCAGCAGGTCCGTAGGCCCAGGTGGCTACACCTTC.

The rearrangement links TRBV6-6 to TRBJ2-7, with 11 bases fitting TRBD1. CDR1 MNHNY and CDR2 SVGAGI come from the germline V gene (reference sequence). The CDR3 is 16 residues long. The V segment lost 5 bases and the J segment 3 bases; nucleotides outside the gene matches: 9. CDR3 loop: CASSRETGTGGYEQYF. CDR3 DNA sequence: TGTGCCAGCAGTCGAGAAACCGGGACAGGGGGCTACGAGCAGTACTTC.

The rearrangement joins TRBV2 to TRBJ1-5; TRBD1 matches at 10 bases. The CDR3 covers 13 residues. CDR1 and CDR2 from the germline V gene are SNHLY and FYNNEI. V was clipped by 7 bases and J by 6 bases; unmatched bases: 3. Here the CDR3 reads CASKGDRGQPQHF. The CDR3 DNA sequence: TGTGCCAGCAAGGGGGACAGGGGTCAGCCCCAGCATTTT.

This clone was found a few times. This chain links TRBV19 with TRBJ1-4; TRBD1 matches 10 bases. The trim removed 8 bases at V and 6 bases at J, leaving 3 bases unmatched. Germline assignment: CDR1 LNHDA and CDR2 SQIVND (reference sequence). The CDR3 is made up of 13 amino acids. Written as DNA, the CDR3 is TGTGCCAGTGGACAGGGGGGATATGAAAAACTGTTTTTT. It is translated as CASGQGGYEKLFF. Supplemented by reference TRBV19 and TRBJ1-4, the full variable domain reads DGGITQSPKYLFRKEGQNVTLSCEQNLNHDAMYWYRQDPGQGLRLIYYSQIVNDFQKGDIAEGYSVSREKKESFPLTVTSAQKNPTAFYLCASGQGGYEKLFFGSGTQLSVL.

This clone was counted only a few times. V usage is TRBV5-1 and J usage is TRBJ1-5; 7 nucleotides agree with TRBD1. The CDR3 sequence is 15 residues long. Germline V CDR1 and CDR2: SGHRS, YFSETQ. V lost 0 bases and J lost 2; bases outside the gene matches: 2. CDR3 region: CASSLEGGGNQPQHF. The DNA for the CDR3 is TGCGCCAGCAGCTTGGAAGGGGGCGGCAATCAGCCCCAGCATTTT.

The chain carries TRBV5-1 and TRBJ2-1; D not certain. The CDR3 sequence is 12 residues long. Germline values: CDR1 SGHRS, CDR2 YFSETQ. Trimming left V 0 bases short and J 10 bases short, with 8 bases between. CDR3 sequence: CASSLGSGEQFF. The CDR3, as DNA: TGCGCCAGCAGCTTGGGGTCCGGGGAGCAGTTCTTC.

This sequence joins TRBV19 and TRBJ1-4, with D unresolved. The CDR3 totals 14 residues. V shed 4 bases and J shed 8 bases, with 14 bases lying between them. Germline loops: CDR1 LNHDA, CDR2 SQIVND (reference sequence). The CDR3 sequence: CASSTQVNGEKLFF. DNA for the CDR3: TGTGCCAGTAGTACCCAGGTTAATGGAGAAAAACTGTTTTTT.

The chain uses TRBV27 and TRBJ1-2; a weak D match, TRBD1 (5 bases). The germline V gene has CDR1 MNHEY and CDR2 SMNVEV (reference sequence). Trimming pared 2 bases from V and 4 bases from J, leaving 11 bases between. The CDR3 sequence is 14 residues long. The CDR3 region is CASSLGGFPYGYTF. In DNA form, the CDR3 reads TGTGCCAGCAGTTTAGGGGGGTTTCCCTATGGCTACACCTTC.